These T cell receptor beta chains were read from a single sample in a study of monozygotic twins with inflammatory bowel disease. TCRdb reprocessed the 5' RACE reads; each CDR3 protein has one entry and no DNA is given. Here the sample table reports around 370,000 distinct CDR3 sequences. The sequencing input was blood. Receptors originate from a human donor with ulcerative colitis or Crohn's disease, or a healthy co-twin of an affected twin (not recorded which). Each CDR3 is given with its conserved first and last residue.

j_call: TRBJ2-7
v_call: TRBV6-1
cdr3_aa: CASSEGTGIAYEQYF

j_call: TRBJ2-5
v_call: TRBV6-2/TRBV6-3
cdr3_aa: CASRQGSAGTRKTQYF

j_call: TRBJ2-2
v_call: TRBV5-1
cdr3_aa: CASSLVVNSNTGELFF

j_call: TRBJ1-6
v_call: TRBV4-1
cdr3_aa: CASSQVGVSPLHF

j_call: TRBJ1-3
v_call: TRBV18
cdr3_aa: CASSPDRSLGNTIYF

j_call: TRBJ1-1
v_call: TRBV27
cdr3_aa: CASSEGSWTEAFF

j_call: TRBJ2-5
v_call: TRBV7-2
cdr3_aa: CASSLDGQFQETQYF

j_call: TRBJ2-2
v_call: TRBV7-8
cdr3_aa: CASRLGGLNTGELFF

j_call: TRBJ2-6
v_call: TRBV7-2
cdr3_aa: CASSSMVGNSGANVLTF

j_call: TRBJ1-1
v_call: TRBV20-1
cdr3_aa: CSAYSNMNTEAFF

j_call: TRBJ1-2
v_call: TRBV28
cdr3_aa: CASSLILGQGNGYTF

j_call: TRBJ2-3
v_call: TRBV27
cdr3_aa: CASSQTGGRGDTQYF

j_call: TRBJ1-5
v_call: TRBV7-2
cdr3_aa: CASSPWTDGNQPQHF

j_call: TRBJ2-1
v_call: TRBV5-6
cdr3_aa: CASSPGQFLEQFF

j_call: TRBJ2-7
v_call: TRBV6-5
cdr3_aa: CASSYPGRGSYEQYF

j_call: TRBJ2-4
v_call: TRBV18
cdr3_aa: CASSPLEGTGGGAKNIQYF

j_call: TRBJ2-7
v_call: TRBV19
cdr3_aa: CASSPAAIYEQYF

j_call: TRBJ2-7
v_call: TRBV4-1
cdr3_aa: CASSQGGGFTSYEQYF

j_call: TRBJ2-5
v_call: TRBV20-1
cdr3_aa: CSARLGIQETQYF

j_call: TRBJ2-3
v_call: TRBV5-1
cdr3_aa: CASSGQSIGADTQYF

j_call: TRBJ2-5
v_call: TRBV6-2/TRBV6-3
cdr3_aa: CASSYPRITPGKTQYF

j_call: TRBJ2-1
v_call: TRBV5-1
cdr3_aa: CASSLAPGQAYNEQFF

j_call: TRBJ2-7
v_call: TRBV10-3
cdr3_aa: CAIRGTGGHEQYF

j_call: TRBJ1-1
v_call: TRBV27
cdr3_aa: CASSWTGVNTEAFF

j_call: TRBJ1-3
v_call: TRBV29-1
cdr3_aa: CSGQQTSGNTIYF

j_call: TRBJ2-1
v_call: TRBV7-9
cdr3_aa: CASRDTGRSYNEQFF

j_call: TRBJ1-5
v_call: TRBV6-2/TRBV6-3
cdr3_aa: CASRTGGSNQPQHF

j_call: TRBJ2-3
v_call: TRBV7-2
cdr3_aa: CASSLAFEEGGEDTQYF

j_call: TRBJ2-7
v_call: TRBV12-3/TRBV12-4
cdr3_aa: CASSSSRVGLSYEQYF

j_call: TRBJ2-2
v_call: TRBV4-2
cdr3_aa: CASSLKAGTSGGSNTGELFF

j_call: TRBJ2-3
v_call: TRBV7-9
cdr3_aa: CASSWGQDLTDTQYF

j_call: TRBJ2-2
v_call: TRBV7-2
cdr3_aa: CASSLGTGPTGELFF

j_call: TRBJ2-3
v_call: TRBV7-2
cdr3_aa: CASSLERGDTQYF

j_call: TRBJ2-2
v_call: TRBV7-6
cdr3_aa: CASSLEQGGNTGELFF

j_call: TRBJ2-5
v_call: TRBV30
cdr3_aa: CAWSVGGEETQYF

j_call: TRBJ1-1
v_call: TRBV21-1
cdr3_aa: CASSKGGGTEAFF

j_call: TRBJ1-2
v_call: TRBV29-1
cdr3_aa: CSVDWRDGYTF

j_call: TRBJ2-7
v_call: TRBV12-3/TRBV12-4
cdr3_aa: CASSLGSGYEQYF

j_call: TRBJ1-2
v_call: TRBV5-1
cdr3_aa: CASSDPGQPYGYTF

j_call: TRBJ2-2
v_call: TRBV19
cdr3_aa: CASSIGTANTGELFF

j_call: TRBJ2-5
v_call: TRBV6-2/TRBV6-3
cdr3_aa: CASSRRRAWETQYF